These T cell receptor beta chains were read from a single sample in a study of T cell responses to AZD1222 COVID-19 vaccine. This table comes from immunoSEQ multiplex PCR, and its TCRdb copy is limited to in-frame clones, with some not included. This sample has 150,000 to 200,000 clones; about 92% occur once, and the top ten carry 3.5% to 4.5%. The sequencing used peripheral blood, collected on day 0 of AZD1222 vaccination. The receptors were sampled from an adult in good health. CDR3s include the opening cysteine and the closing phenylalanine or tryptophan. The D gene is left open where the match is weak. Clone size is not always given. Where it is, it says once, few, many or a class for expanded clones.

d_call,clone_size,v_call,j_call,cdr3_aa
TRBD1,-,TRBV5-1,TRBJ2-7,CASSLGTGAGYEQYF
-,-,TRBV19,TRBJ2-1,CASSTNYDRYNEQFF
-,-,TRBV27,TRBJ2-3,CASSSITDTQYF
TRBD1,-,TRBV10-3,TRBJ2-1,CAIRQGIAEQFF
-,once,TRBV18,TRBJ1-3,CASSPQGTGNTIYF
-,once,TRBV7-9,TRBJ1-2,CASSLIQGNGYTF
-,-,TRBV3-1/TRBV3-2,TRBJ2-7,CASSLRGAGYYEQYF
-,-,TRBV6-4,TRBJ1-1,CATSRRAFF
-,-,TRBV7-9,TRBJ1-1,CASSLRSGDTEAFF
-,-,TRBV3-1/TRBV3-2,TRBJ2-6,CASSLFQRANVLTF
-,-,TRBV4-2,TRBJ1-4,CASSNRDTGPEKLFF
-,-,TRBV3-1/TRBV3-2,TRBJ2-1,CASSQGGFGRFF
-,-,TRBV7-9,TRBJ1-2,CASSPVGAYGYTF
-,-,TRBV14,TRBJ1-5,CASSQYNQPQHF
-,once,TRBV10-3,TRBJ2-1,CAISGALSDYNEQFF
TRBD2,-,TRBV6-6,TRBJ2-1,CASSTTGTSKNEQFF
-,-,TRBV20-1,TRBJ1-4,CSASGARTSDEKLFF
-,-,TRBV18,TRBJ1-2,CASSPKLQVYGYTF
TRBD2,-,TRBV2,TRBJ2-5,CASSVDSGGPETQYF
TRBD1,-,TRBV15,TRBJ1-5,CATSSTDRGIGQPQHF
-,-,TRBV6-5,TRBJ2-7,CASSPEPWGNEQYF
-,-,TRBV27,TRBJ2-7,CASSLRGRVYEQYF
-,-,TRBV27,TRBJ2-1,CASSFGSLNEQFF
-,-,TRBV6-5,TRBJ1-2,CASRQNLGVYGYTF
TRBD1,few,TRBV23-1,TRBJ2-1,CASPGGQDRHYNEQFF
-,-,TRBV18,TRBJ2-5,CASSPGGKGETQYF
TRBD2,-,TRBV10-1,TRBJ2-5,CASSGTGLAGDQETQYF
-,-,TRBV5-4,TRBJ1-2,CATPGGGIKGYTF
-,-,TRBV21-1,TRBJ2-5,CASSKGGGLAGLGGETQYF
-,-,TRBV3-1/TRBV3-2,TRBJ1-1,CASSQEWGAEAFF
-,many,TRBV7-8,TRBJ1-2,CASSRREDDGYTF
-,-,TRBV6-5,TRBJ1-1,CASIHSPSGGTEAFF
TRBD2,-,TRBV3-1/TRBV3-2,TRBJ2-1,CASSQRTSGRKDEQFF
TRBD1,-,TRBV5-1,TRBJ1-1,CASSPPGQENTEAFF
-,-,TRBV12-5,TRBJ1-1,CASGLRVMNTEAFF